These T cell receptor beta chains were read from a single sample in a study of blood T cell repertoires in COVID-19. Sequenced by immunoSEQ multiplex PCR; TCRdb stores in-frame clones only, minus some. This sample yields around 100,000 clones, of which just under 80% are seen a single time; roughly 31% belongs to the top ten. Sequencing was performed on peripheral blood. The receptors come from a man between 70 and 80 years old with active or convalescent COVID-19. The CDR3 runs from the conserved cysteine through the conserved F or W. A D gene is named only where the DNA matches it firmly. Not every row has a clone size; where given, it reads once, few, many or a size class.

>few|TRBV24-1|NA|TRBJ1-5
CATSERGRGHQPQHF
TGTGCCACCAGTGAACGGGGGAGGGGCCATCAGCCCCAGCATTTT
>NA|TRBV29-1|TRBD1|TRBJ1-5
CSAGTGGNQPQHF
TGCAGCGCGGGGACAGGGGGGAACCAGCCCCAGCATTTT
>NA|TRBV21-1|NA|TRBJ1-4
CASSSPGQYSNEKLFF
TGTGCCAGCAGCAGCCCGGGACAGTATTCAAATGAAAAACTGTTTTTT
>NA|TRBV29-1|TRBD1|TRBJ2-5
CSVGTAQETQYF
TGCAGCGTAGGGACAGCCCAAGAGACCCAGTACTTC
>NA|TRBV6-5|NA|TRBJ2-5
CASSSAGPPKTQYF
TGTGCCAGCAGCTCTGCGGGACCACCGAAGACCCAGTACTTC
>NA|TRBV9|NA|TRBJ2-1
CASSVGQISYNEQFF
TGTGCCAGCAGCGTTGGGCAGATCTCCTACAATGAGCAGTTCTTC
>NA|TRBV5-4|NA|TRBJ1-2
CASSLSGLSYGYTF
TGTGCCAGCAGCTTAAGCGGACTCTCCTATGGCTACACCTTC
>NA|TRBV5-5|NA|TRBJ1-1
CASSLDRNTEAFF
TGTGCCAGCAGTCTCGACAGGAACACTGAAGCTTTCTTT
>NA|TRBV5-4|TRBD2|TRBJ2-1
CASSPESSGRHNEQFF
TGTGCCAGCAGCCCCGAATCTAGCGGGCGCCACAATGAGCAGTTCTTC
>once|TRBV19|TRBD1|TRBJ1-2
CASSKAGTVYGYTF
TGTGCCAGTAGTAAGGCCGGGACAGTCTATGGCTACACCTTC